The 7 T cell receptor beta chains below come from one sample, sequenced in a study of a mutant IDH1 vaccine in newly diagnosed glioma. Only in-frame clones appear in the TCRdb table, and some are missing; sequencing was by immunoSEQ multiplex PCR. The data contain fewer than 70,000 clones, approximately 90% of them singletons. Antigens of these TCRs are unknown. Time point reported: week 5, during vaccination. With topical imiquimod, each dose of the vaccine consisted of 300 ug of mutant IDH1 20-mer peptide. The source material was PBMCs, sampled from a glioma patient whose treatment included an IDH1 peptide vaccine. Every receptor here comes from a woman aged 40-49 years with glioma.

This chain connects TRBV9 to TRBJ2-1, with D hard to call. Germline V gives CDR1 SGDLS, CDR2 YYNGEE. This CDR3 has 15 residues. V was clipped by 0 bases and J by 6 bases, with 13 bases between them. The CDR3 sequence is CASSVVTSAPNEQFF. The CDR3 coding sequence is TGTGCCAGCAGCGTAGTAACTTCCGCTCCCAATGAGCAGTTCTTC.

The chain has TRBV6-5 and TRBJ2-7; 8 nucleotides align to TRBD2. V lost 5 bases and J lost 5; bases outside the gene matches: 8. CDR3 length equals 14 residues. Germline V lookup: CDR1 MNHEY, CDR2 SVGAGI. CDR3 sequence reads: CASSRGTSVNEQYF. In DNA, the CDR3 is TGTGCCAGCAGTCGCGGGACTAGTGTTAACGAGCAGTACTTC.

J is TRBJ2-1 and V is TRBV29-1; the D gene is possibly TRBD2 (6 bases). Trimming stripped 5 bases from V and 7 bases from J, with 21 bases between. CDR1 is SQVTM and CDR2 is ANQGSEA in the germline V gene. This CDR3 comprises 15 residues. DNA of the CDR3: TGCAGCGTTTCCCCCGGGAGTTACCGGGGGAATGAGCAGTTCTTC. It encodes CSVSPGSYRGNEQFF.

The V and J genes are TRBV28 and TRBJ1-5; D gene ambiguous. This CDR3 spans 18 amino acids. Germline values: CDR1 MDHEN, CDR2 SYDVKM. V dropped 5 bases and J dropped 0 bases, with 20 bases sitting between them. The CDR3 loop reads CASSRTSLQYYSNQPQHF. CDR3 DNA sequence: TGTGCCAGCAGTCGTACGTCTTTACAATATTATAGCAATCAGCCCCAGCATTTT.

This rearrangement joins TRBV27 to TRBJ2-4; 7 positions match TRBD1. The CDR3 extends over 16 amino acids. CDR1 and CDR2 from the germline V gene are MNHEY and SMNVEV (reference sequence). V was clipped by 3 bases and J by 0 bases; unmatched bases: 5. CDR3 residues: CASSFRDSLAKNIQYF. CDR3 DNA: TGTGCCAGCAGTTTCCGGGACAGTCTAGCCAAAAACATTCAGTACTTC.

This chain connects TRBV18 to TRBJ1-2; D uncertain. This CDR3 has 15 residues. V was pared by 5 bases and J by 4 bases, with 17 bases between. CDR1 is KGHSH and CDR2 is LQKENI in the germline V gene. The DNA of the CDR3 is TGTGCCAGCTCAGCTTCCTGGGAATTGGGCTATGGCTACACCTTC. It encodes CASSASWELGYGYTF. The entire variable domain, with the rest obtained from reference TRBV18 and TRBJ1-2, is as follows: NAGVMQNPRHLVRRRGQEARLRCSPMKGHSHVYWYRQLPEEGLKFMVYLQKENIIDESGMPKERFSAEFPKEGPSILRIQQVVRGDSAAYFCASSASWELGYGYTFGSGTRLTVV.

The chain recombines TRBV20-1 with TRBJ1-2, with D uncertain. CDR3 size: 11 residues. Germline loops: CDR1 DFQATT, CDR2 SNEGSKA (reference sequence). Trimming took 6 bases from V and 7 from J, leaving 12 bases between them. The CDR3 DNA sequence: TGCAGTGCAGGGAAGGGTACTGGCTACACCTTC. This codes for CSAGKGTGYTF.